What follows describes a single TCR beta chain. Its cognate antigen has yet to be identified. Base quality data are lacking; no much larger clone is found one base away. The sample is drawn from a study of T-cell reconstitution after alpha-beta-depleted transplantation in children (dated by TCRdb to the mid-2010s). For the study in its entirety: T-cell immune reconstitution after TCRalphabeta/CD19-depleted allogeneic hematopoietic cell transplantation in children was quantitatively tracked in the study by means of TCR repertoire profiling.

The CDR3 spans 17 residues, from the cysteine through the phenylalanine. Just the 51-base CDR3 DNA is kept, in frame starting at base 1. The germline V end is reduced by 2 bases and the J end by 3 bases; junction bases left unmatched: 9. CDR1 and CDR2, per the germline V gene, are SGHAT and FQNNGV. Libraries were built with PCR. The sequencer listed for this sample is Illumina HiSeq 2500. TCR libraries were prepared with molecular barcoding, using unique molecular identifiers to normalize TCRbeta repertoire quantification. In TCRdb, the public reads were trimmed at Q25 with fastp and aligned with MiXCR, with productive beta chains retained. Records with the same CDR3 protein are collapsed into one entry carrying the most frequent genes and DNA. The sample table holds a few hundred thousand distinct CDR3 sequences, of which 10% were seen once. In total, the top ten clones hold 2% to 3% of the sample.

The source was PBMCs from the stem cell graft donor, collected from the stem cell graft. The sequence derives from a human donor who donated a stem cell graft to a child with acute lymphoblastic leukemia. The chain is encoded by TRBV11-2 joined to TRBJ2-1, and 8 junction bases match TRBD1. The DNA sequence is given as TGTGCCAGCAGCTTACTCGGCTCCGGGACAGGCTACAATGAGCAGTTCTTC. Translated, this gives CASSLLGSGTGYNEQFF.